This T cell receptor (beta chain) comes out of a study of human T cells and chemical hapten exposure. About the study: Patch tests put 0.01% DPC on the upper back, and the results were checked at 6 days. Slight volume differences across pooled libraries mainly accounted for varying per-sample TCR yields.

This clonotype was detected only a few times. The library put unique molecular identifiers onto individual cDNA molecules. One entry per CDR3 protein results from TCRdb running MiXCR on the RACE reads. The sample lists roughly 260,000 distinct CDR3 sequences; about 9.4% were seen once. V shed 5 bases and J 4 bases; nucleotides not matched to a gene: 3. Germline CDR1 LNHNV, CDR2 YYDKDF (reference sequence). The CDR3 runs to 13 residues. Time point denoted: pre-sensitization, week 0. The treatment: therapeutic diphenylcyclopropenone sensitization with weekly scalp DPC. This sequence was found in a woman aged 40 to 55 with alopecia areata. Some clones in this sample may be carry-over from other donors' samples. This material consisted of whole blood, taken in connection with sensitization to the hapten diphenylcyclopropenone (DPC). The rearrangement uses TRBV15 and TRBJ1-1, with TRBD1 matching 8 bases. The chain's CDR3 is CATSGGQGTEAFF. In nucleotides, the CDR3 is TGTGCCACCAGCGGCGGACAGGGCACTGAAGCTTTCTTT.